Following are 4 T cell receptor beta chains from one sample sequenced in a study of CD8 T cells in Susac syndrome. Random hexamers were used to reverse transcribe roughly 0.45 to 1 ug of RNA. TCRdb independently ran MiXCR on the immunoSEQ multiplex PCR reads; one entry per CDR3 protein. Of approximately 220,000 distinct CDR3 sequences listed, 80% to 95% were seen once; the top ten hold around 0.14%. Sequenced material: CD8+ T cells from PBMCs. All receptors derive from a human donor with multiple sclerosis.

The rearrangement uses TRBV12-3 or TRBV12-4 and TRBJ1-5; unclear D gene. The CDR3 consists of 15 residues. Trimming cost V 0 bases and J 6 bases, with 12 bases left between them. CDR3 nucleotide sequence: TGTGCCAGCAGTTTAGCCCCGGGTGGGGTTCAGCCCCAGCATTTT. Amino acids: CASSLAPGGVQPQHF.

This clonotype was recorded a few times. CDR3 DNA: TGTGCCAGCAGCGCCAGACTGGCGGGGCGGGAGACCCAGTACTTC. It codes for CASSARLAGRETQYF. The chain couples TRBV7-9 to TRBJ2-5; a weak D match, TRBD2 (6 bases). This CDR3 comprises 15 residues. Deletions cut 5 bases from V and 5 bases from J, with 18 bases between. Germline CDR1 SEHNR, CDR2 FQNEAQ (reference sequence).

This clonotype was recorded once. The rearrangement joins TRBV7-9 to TRBJ2-1; 10 nucleotides match TRBD1. The CDR3 has 15 amino acids. The V and J ends lost 4 bases and 7 bases, in that order; junction bases with no gene match: 7. The germline gives CDR1 SEHNR, CDR2 FQNEAQ (reference sequence). The CDR3 DNA sequence: TGTGCCAGCAGCTCCCGACAGGGGGCGCGGAATGAGCAGTTCTTC. Its protein product is CASSSRQGARNEQFF.

The V and J genes are TRBV7-3 and TRBJ1-1; no clear D. The germline CDR1 and CDR2 sequences are SGHTA and FQGTGA. The V end was cut by 2 bases, the J end by 0 bases, with 10 bases between. The CDR3 length is 15 residues. CDR3 in DNA: TGTGCCAGCAGCTTAGGGGTCGGGATGAACACTGAAGCTTTCTTT. Translating it yields CASSLGVGMNTEAFF.